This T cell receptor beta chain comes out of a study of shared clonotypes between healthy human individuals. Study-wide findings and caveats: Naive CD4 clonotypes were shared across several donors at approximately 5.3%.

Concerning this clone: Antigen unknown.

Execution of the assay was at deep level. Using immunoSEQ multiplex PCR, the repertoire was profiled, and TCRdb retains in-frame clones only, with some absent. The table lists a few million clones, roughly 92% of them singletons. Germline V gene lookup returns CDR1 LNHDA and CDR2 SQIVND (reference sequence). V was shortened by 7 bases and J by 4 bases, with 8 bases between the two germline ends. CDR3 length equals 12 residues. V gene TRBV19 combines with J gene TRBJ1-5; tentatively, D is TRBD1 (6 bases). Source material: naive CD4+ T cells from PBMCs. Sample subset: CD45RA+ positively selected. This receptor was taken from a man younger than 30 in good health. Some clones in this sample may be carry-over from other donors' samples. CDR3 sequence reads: CASNQGNQPQHF. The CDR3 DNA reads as TGTGCCAGTAACCAGGGGAATCAGCCCCAGCATTTT. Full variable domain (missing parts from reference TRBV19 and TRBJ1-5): DGGITQSPKYLFRKEGQNVTLSCEQNLNHDAMYWYRQDPGQGLRLIYYSQIVNDFQKGDIAEGYSVSREKKESFPLTVTSAQKNPTAFYLCASNQGNQPQHFGDGTRLSIL.